A selection of T cell receptor beta chains follows, all from one sample in a study of blood T cells in healthy people across ages. TCRdb re-derived calls from the 5' RACE reads in MiXCR, one entry per CDR3 protein. This sample carries 600,000 to 1,000,000 distinct CDR3 sequences, approximately 25% of them seen once, and the ten largest clones take more than 3%. These data were also reused for a study on T cells of mothers and their children.

Sequencing was performed on blood. Source of these receptors: a boy aged 5-17 years in good health. The CDR3 runs from the conserved cysteine through the conserved F or W. D genes are given only for firm matches. Clone size appears in some rows only: once, few, many, or a class for an expanded clone.

abundance	d_gene	v_gene	j_gene	CDR3aa	CDR3nt
.	TRBD2	TRBV3-1	TRBJ2-3	CASSRRPAGEDTQYF	TGTGCCAGCAGCCGCCGACCAGCGGGAGAAGATACGCAGTATTTT
.	TRBD2	TRBV20-1	TRBJ2-7	CSAPPGLARSWSYEQYF	TGCAGTGCCCCGCCGGGACTAGCGCGTTCATGGTCCTACGAGCAGTACTTC
few	TRBD1	TRBV29-1	TRBJ1-2	CSVPAPGQGTPNYGYTF	TGCAGCGTTCCTGCTCCGGGACAGGGTACCCCTAACTATGGCTACACCTTC
.	.	TRBV25-1	TRBJ2-5	CASSDSRDYQETQYF	TGTGCCAGCAGTGATTCCAGGGACTACCAAGAGACCCAGTACTTC
.	TRBD2	TRBV7-9	TRBJ2-1	CASSLVLAGGPSYNEQFF	TGTGCCAGCAGCTTAGTTCTAGCGGGAGGGCCCTCCTACAATGAGCAGTTCTTC
.	TRBD2	TRBV3-1	TRBJ2-5	CASSQTSGGETQYF	TGTGCCAGCAGCCAAACTAGCGGCGGGGAGACCCAGTACTTC
few	.	TRBV28	TRBJ1-1	CASSPLDRTNTEAFF	TGTGCCAGCAGTCCCCTGGATCGGACGAACACTGAAGCTTTCTTT
.	.	TRBV28	TRBJ2-7	CASTTPDRYEQYF	TGTGCCAGCACTACCCCGGACCGATACGAGCAGTACTTC
few	TRBD2	TRBV27	TRBJ2-5	CASSPQEAGGEQYF	TGTGCCAGCAGTCCTCAGGAAGCGGGAGGGGAGCAGTACTTC
.	.	TRBV6-1	TRBJ1-2	CASSEVIGGPGYTF	TGTGCCAGCAGTGAAGTTATTGGGGGCCCGGGCTACACCTTC
few	.	TRBV20-1	TRBJ2-6	CSASASGANVLTF	TGCAGTGCTAGCGCCAGTGGGGCCAACGTCCTGACTTTC
few	TRBD2	TRBV4-3	TRBJ2-5	CASSQDLLAGARGTQYF	TGCGCCAGCAGCCAAGATCTTCTAGCGGGAGCTCGGGGGACCCAGTACTTC
.	.	TRBV5-1	TRBJ1-1	CASSLLVQMGGNTEAFF	TGCGCCAGCAGCTTGTTGGTCCAAATGGGCGGGAACACTGAAGCTTTCTTT
.	.	TRBV10-3	TRBJ1-5	CAISESPQGSNQPQHF	TGTGCCATCAGTGAGTCTCCCCAGGGGTCCAATCAGCCCCAGCATTTT
few	.	TRBV27	TRBJ1-4	CASSISGAADEKLFF	TGTGCCAGCAGCATATCAGGGGCGGCGGATGAAAAACTGTTTTTT
once	.	TRBV7-3	TRBJ2-2	CASSFSPGEMGAGELFF	TGTGCCAGCAGCTTCTCCCCAGGGGAGATGGGGGCCGGGGAGCTGTTTTTT
.	TRBD2	TRBV4-2	TRBJ2-1	CASSPSGLAGGEEQFF	TGTGCCAGCAGCCCTTCGGGACTAGCGGGGGGGGAGGAGCAGTTCTTC
.	TRBD1	TRBV5-1	TRBJ2-7	CASSTGTGLVYEQYF	TGCGCCAGCAGCACCGGGACAGGTTTGGTCTACGAGCAGTACTTC
few	.	TRBV5-1	TRBJ2-7	CASSLGGDAAYEQYF	TGCGCCAGCAGCTTAGGAGGGGACGCAGCCTACGAGCAGTACTTC
.	.	TRBV20-1	TRBJ2-1	CSARDRQGYNEQFF	TGCAGTGCTAGAGATAGGCAGGGTTACAATGAGCAGTTCTTC
.	.	TRBV12-3/TRBV12-4	TRBJ2-3	CASSFFPTGTSTDTQYF	TGTGCCAGCAGTTTTTTTCCGACAGGGACTAGCACAGATACGCAGTATTTT
.	TRBD2	TRBV28	TRBJ2-3	CASSLGTSGATDTQYF	TGTGCCAGCAGTCTAGGGACTAGCGGGGCCACAGATACGCAGTATTTT